This TCR beta chain was recovered during a study of beta chain features in type 1 diabetes. Study in general: No patient-donor differences in age, gender, total cells or subset yield. Cells sorted and examined across all samples totaled approximately 100,000,000.

Reverse transcribing all isolated RNA meant expressed TCRB transcripts were sequenced. TCRdb's table, derived via immunoSEQ multiplex PCR, lists solely in-frame clones and lacks some. Of 160,000 or so clones listed, roughly 10% are singletons. V lost 6 bases, J lost 1 base, and 22 bases lay in between. Germline values: CDR1 SQVTM, CDR2 ANQGSEA. This CDR3 spans 16 amino acids. The clonotype originates from a man aged 18 to 29 in good health. The sample comprised central memory CD4+ T cells from blood. The J gene is TRBJ2-7, the V gene TRBV29-1; perhaps TRBD2 as D (6 bases). The CDR3: CSVYAFGTARSYEQYF. Here the CDR3 DNA reads TGCAGCGTGTACGCTTTTGGGACTGCAAGATCCTACGAGCAGTACTTC.